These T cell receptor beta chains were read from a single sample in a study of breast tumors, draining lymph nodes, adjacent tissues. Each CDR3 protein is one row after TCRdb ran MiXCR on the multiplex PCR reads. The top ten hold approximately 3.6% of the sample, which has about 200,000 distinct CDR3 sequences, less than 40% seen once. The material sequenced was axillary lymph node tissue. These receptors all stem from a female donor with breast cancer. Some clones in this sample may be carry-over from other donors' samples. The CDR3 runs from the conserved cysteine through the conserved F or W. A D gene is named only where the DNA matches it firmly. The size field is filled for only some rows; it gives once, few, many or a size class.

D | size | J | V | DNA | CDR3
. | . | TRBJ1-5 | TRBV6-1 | TGTGCCAGCAGGGAACCGGGGGCTGGGAATCAGCCCCAGCATTTT | CASREPGAGNQPQHF
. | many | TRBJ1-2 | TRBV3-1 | TGTGCCAGCAGCCAACGAGGGGTCTATGGCTACACCTTC | CASSQRGVYGYTF
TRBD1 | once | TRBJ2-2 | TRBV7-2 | TGTGCCAGCAGCTTTGACAGGGGAGACACCGGGGAGCTGTTTTTT | CASSFDRGDTGELFF
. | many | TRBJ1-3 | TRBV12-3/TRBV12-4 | TGTGCCAGCAGTTTAGATGGGGCAGCTGGAAACACCATATATTTT | CASSLDGAAGNTIYF
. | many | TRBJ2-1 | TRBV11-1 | TGTGCCAGCAGGACCGGGACACCCTACAATGAGCAGTTCTTC | CASRTGTPYNEQFF
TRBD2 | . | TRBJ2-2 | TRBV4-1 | TGCGCCAGCAGCCAAGTAGCGGGGGCACACAACACCGGGGAGCTGTTTTTT | CASSQVAGAHNTGELFF
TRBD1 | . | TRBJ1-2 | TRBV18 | TGTGCCAGCTCGCGACAGGGAGAGGGCTATGGCTACACCTTC | CASSRQGEGYGYTF
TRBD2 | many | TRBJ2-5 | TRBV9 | TGTGCCAGCTCTAGCGGGGGGTTCCAAGAGACCCAGTACTTC | CASSSGGFQETQYF
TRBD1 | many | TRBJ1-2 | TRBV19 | TGTGCCAGTAGTATAGTCGGGACAGGGTCGCGCTATGGCTACACCTTC | CASSIVGTGSRYGYTF
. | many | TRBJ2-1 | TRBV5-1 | TGCGCCAGCAGCTTGGTGGTCACACTCAATGAGCAGTTCTTC | CASSLVVTLNEQFF
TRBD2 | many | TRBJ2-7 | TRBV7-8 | TGTGCCAGCAGCTGGGGGACAAGACTAGCGGGGACCTACGAGCAGTACTTC | CASSWGTRLAGTYEQYF
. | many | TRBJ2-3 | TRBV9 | TGTGCCAGCAGCGTTGACGGGCAGCTAGGCACAGATACGCAGTATTTT | CASSVDGQLGTDTQYF
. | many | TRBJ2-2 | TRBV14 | TGTGCCAGCAGCCAAGTAGGGCGCACCGGGGAGCTGTTTTTT | CASSQVGRTGELFF
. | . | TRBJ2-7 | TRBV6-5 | TGTGCCAGCAGAGACGGAAGCTCCTACGAGCAGTACTTC | CASRDGSSYEQYF
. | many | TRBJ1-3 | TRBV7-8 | TGTGCCAGCAGCTTTTTTAGGACCTCTGGAAACACCATATATTTT | CASSFFRTSGNTIYF
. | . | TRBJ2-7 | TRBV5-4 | TGTGCCAGCAGCTTGGTGGGCGGAAGGGGCAGCGAGCAGTACTTC | CASSLVGGRGSEQYF
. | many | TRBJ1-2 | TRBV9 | TGTGCCAGCAGCGTAGACGGGGGTGTCTATGGCTACACCTTC | CASSVDGGVYGYTF
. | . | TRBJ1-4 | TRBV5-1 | TGCGCCAGCAGCTTGTGGCAAAATGAAAACCTGTTTTTT | CASSLWQNENLFF
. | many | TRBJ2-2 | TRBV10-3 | TGTGCCATCAGATCCGGGACGATTTACACCGGGGAGCTGTTTTTT | CAIRSGTIYTGELFF
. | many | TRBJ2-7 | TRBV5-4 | TGTGCCAGCAGCTCAGACGGTGTCCTCTACGAGCAGTACTTC | CASSSDGVLYEQYF
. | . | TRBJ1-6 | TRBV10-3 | TGTGCCATCAGTCAGGGGCGCCCAGACCTCCACTTT | CAISQGRPDLHF
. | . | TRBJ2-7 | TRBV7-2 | TGTGCCAGCGGCGACACAGGGGAGGGGTTCAGGGAGCAGTACTTC | CASGDTGEGFREQYF
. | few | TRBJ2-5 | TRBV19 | TGTGCCAGTAGTATAAACAGTCAAGAGACCCAGTACTTC | CASSINSQETQYF
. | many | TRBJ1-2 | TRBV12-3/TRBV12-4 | TGTGCCAGCAGTTCAGGGGTTCGTGGCTACACCTTC | CASSSGVRGYTF
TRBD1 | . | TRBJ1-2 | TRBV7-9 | TGTGCCAGCAGGATGGACAAAGGACAGGGAGGCGGCTACACCTTC | CASRMDKGQGGGYTF
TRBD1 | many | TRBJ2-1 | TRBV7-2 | TGTGCCAGCAGCTTAGGAAGTGGGGGGACAGGGGCTTACAATGAGCAGTTCTTC | CASSLGSGGTGAYNEQFF
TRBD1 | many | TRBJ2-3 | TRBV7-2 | TGTGCCAGCAGCTTAGGACAGGGCGGGGATACGCAGTATTTT | CASSLGQGGDTQYF
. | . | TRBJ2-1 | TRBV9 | TGTGCCAGCAGCGTAGATATCGGTTCCTACAATGAGCCGTTCTTC | CASSVDIGSYNEPFF
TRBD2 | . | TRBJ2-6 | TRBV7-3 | TGTGCCAGCAGCTTAAGGACTAGTCGGTCTGGGGCCAACCTCCTGACTTTC | CASSLRTSRSGANLLTF
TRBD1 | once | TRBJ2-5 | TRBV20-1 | TGCAGTGCTAGTGGGCAGGGGGACGGACGGGGGACCCAGTACTTC | CSASGQGDGRGTQYF
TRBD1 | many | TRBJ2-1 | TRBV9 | TGTGCCAGCAGCGTAGAGACAGGGACCTACAATGAGCAGTTCTTC | CASSVETGTYNEQFF
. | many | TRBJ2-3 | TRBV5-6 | TGTGCCAGCAGCTTGCACGGGGGCCCGTCAGATACGCAGTATTTT | CASSLHGGPSDTQYF
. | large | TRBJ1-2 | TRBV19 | TGTGCCAGTAGTATGCAAAGGGAGTGGTACACCTTC | CASSMQREWYTF
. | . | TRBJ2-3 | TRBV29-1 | TGCAGCGTTGAGTTGGCAGCAGATACGCAGTATTTT | CSVELAADTQYF
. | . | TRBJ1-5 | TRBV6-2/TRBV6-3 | TGTGCCAGCAGTTATGGCGGGCTTTGGCGCAATCAGCCCCAGCATTTT | CASSYGGLWRNQPQHF
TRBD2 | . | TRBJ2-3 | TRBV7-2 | TGTGCCAGCACCCCCGGGGGGGACACCACAGATACGCAGTATTTT | CASTPGGDTTDTQYF
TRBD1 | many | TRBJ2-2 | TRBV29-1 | TGCAGCGTTGACAGGGGGCGCGGCACCGGGGAGCTGTTTTTT | CSVDRGRGTGELFF
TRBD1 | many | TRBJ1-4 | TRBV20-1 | TGCAGTGCTAGAGGATGGACAGGGGAGGGTGAAAAACTGTTTTTT | CSARGWTGEGEKLFF
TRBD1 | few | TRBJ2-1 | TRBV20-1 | TGCAGTGCTAGGGTAAAGACAGGGGGCGTTTTTGATGAGCAGTTCTTC | CSARVKTGGVFDEQFF
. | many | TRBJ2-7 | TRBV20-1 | TGCAGTGCTAGAGCCCCGGGTCTGAACTACGAGCAGTACTTC | CSARAPGLNYEQYF
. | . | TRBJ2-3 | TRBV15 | TGTGCCACCAGCAGAGAAAGGGGGAACACAGATACGCAGTATTTT | CATSRERGNTDTQYF
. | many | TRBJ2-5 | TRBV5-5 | TGTGCCAGCAGCTTGGAGGTCGGGGGTCTAGAGACCCAGTACTTC | CASSLEVGGLETQYF
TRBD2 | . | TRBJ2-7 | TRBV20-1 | TGCAGTACTTCGACGACTAGCGGGAGTGGGGACGAGCAGTACTTC | CSTSTTSGSGDEQYF
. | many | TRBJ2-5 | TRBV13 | TGTGCCAGCAGCCCTACTAAGGCAGAGACCCAGTACTTC | CASSPTKAETQYF
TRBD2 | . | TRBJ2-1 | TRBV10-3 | TGTGCCTCCCAGGATAGCGGGAGGGCCATCGATGAGCAGTTCTTC | CASQDSGRAIDEQFF
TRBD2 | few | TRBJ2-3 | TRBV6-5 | TGTGCCAGCAGTTACTCGATCTCAACACTAGCGGGGGGAGATACGCAGTATTTT | CASSYSISTLAGGDTQYF
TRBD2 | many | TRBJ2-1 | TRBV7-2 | TGTGCCAGCAGCTTAGGCCTAGCGGGGATTGAGCAGTTCTTC | CASSLGLAGIEQFF
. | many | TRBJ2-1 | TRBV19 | TGTGCCAGTAGTCCCTCCGGGAACAATGAGCAGTTCTTC | CASSPSGNNEQFF
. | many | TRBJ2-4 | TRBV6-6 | TGTGCCAGCACTCCGGGGACGGACATTCAGTACTTC | CASTPGTDIQYF
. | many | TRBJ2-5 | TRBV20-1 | TGCAGTGCTAGAGAAGTCGTCCAGACCCAGTACTTC | CSAREVVQTQYF
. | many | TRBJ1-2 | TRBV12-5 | TGTGCTAGTGGTTTAGACCCAGGGTTCCCCTTGGACTATGGCTACACCTTC | CASGLDPGFPLDYGYTF
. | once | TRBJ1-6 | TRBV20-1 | TGCAGTGTGAGGTTCCTAGCGGTGAATTCACCCCTCCACTTT | CSVRFLAVNSPLHF
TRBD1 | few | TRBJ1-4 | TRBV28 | TGTGCCAGCAGCCCGGACAGGGGGCGCGGAAAACTGTTTTTT | CASSPDRGRGKLFF
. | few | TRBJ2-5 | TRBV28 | TGTGCCAGCAGGGGGGGACAGTCTCGGGAGACCCAGTACTTC | CASRGGQSRETQYF
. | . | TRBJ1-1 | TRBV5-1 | TGCGCCAGCAGCTCGGGACAGAACACTGAAGCTTTCTTT | CASSSGQNTEAFF